The clone carrying this T cell receptor (beta chain) ranks as medium-sized. The sample comes from a study of blood T cell repertoires in COVID-19. Study context: From the United States, Italy and Spain came samples of acute and convalescent COVID-19. The cDNA or gDNA used as material had been derived from T cells, B-cell-depleted T cells, or PBMCs.

Per the authors' pipeline: Amplification from reference gene primers served as the basis for estimated nucleated cell counts. Sequencing was performed with immunoSEQ multiplex PCR; in TCRdb, only in-frame clones are kept and a portion is missing. V and J calls plus clone size are reproduced from that table; the DNA served to infer D and trimming. The profile shows roughly 120,000 clones, roughly 84% of them singletons. V lost 1 base, J lost 0 bases, and 5 bases lay in between. This CDR3 spans 13 amino acids. CDR1 and CDR2 (germline): SGHTS, YDEGEE. The source of this sequence is a man aged 35 to 55 with acute or convalescent COVID-19. What was sequenced was peripheral blood. The V gene is TRBV5-8, the J gene TRBJ2-7; no definite D call. CDR3 region: CASSLPDSYEQYF. The CDR3 DNA follows: TGTGCCAGCAGCTTGCCAGACTCCTACGAGCAGTACTTC.